Presented here are 6 T cell receptor beta chains from one specimen sequenced in a study of CD8 T cells in ankylosing spondylitis. TCRdb reprocessed the 5' RACE reads via MiXCR and lists one record per CDR3 protein. The sample records about 540,000 distinct CDR3 sequences, 9.5% to 15% being singletons. Findings and limits, study-wide: What appeared characteristic of ankylosing spondylitis blood was a TCR beta motif of seven to nine highly homologous variants.

These TCRs' antigens remain unknown. Sequenced material: blood, either unsorted or a sorted T cell fraction (not recorded which). Receptor source: a male donor with ankylosing spondylitis.

In this sample, this clonotype turned up a few times. The V call is TRBV5-1, the J call TRBJ2-3; TRBD2 matches at 7 bases. With 4 bases clipped from V and 3 bases from J, the junction kept 8 bases outside the gene matches. CDR1 and CDR2 from the germline V gene are SGHRS and YFSETQ. The CDR3 is 15 residues long. The CDR3 DNA sequence: TGCGCCAGCAGCCCTTATGTGGGAGGGACAGATACGCAGTATTTT. Protein product: CASSPYVGGTDTQYF. Combining the CDR3 with reference TRBV5-1 and TRBJ2-3 gives the whole variable domain KAGVTQTPRYLIKTRGQQVTLSCSPISGHRSVSWYQQTPGQGLQFLFEYFSETQRNKGNFPGRFSGRQFSNSRSEMNVSTLELGDSALYLCASSPYVGGTDTQYFGPGTRLTVL.

This clonotype was seen ten or more times. The chain couples TRBV28 to TRBJ1-1, with D maybe TRBD1 (5 bases). The CDR3 runs 16 residues. Germline V gene lookup returns CDR1 MDHEN and CDR2 SYDVKM. V was trimmed by 9 bases and J by 1 base, leaving 21 bases between them. DNA for the CDR3: TGTGCCAGTACGACAGCTCGAGGGTTATGGAACACTGAAGCTTTCTTT. Its translation is CASTTARGLWNTEAFF.

A word on this clonotype: The junction departs from germline at one end; a sequencing error may be responsible. The chain carries TRBV12-3 or TRBV12-4 and TRBJ2-3, with 11 nucleotides matching TRBD1. This CDR3 has 19 amino acids. CDR3: CASCLDFWTGGAITDTQYF. DNA of the CDR3: TGTGCCAGCTGTTTAGATTTCTGGACAGGGGGCGCGATTACAGATACGCAGTATTTT.

This clonotype has a handful of counts. The V gene is TRBV19, the J gene TRBJ2-5, with a tentative D call TRBD1 (6 bases). The length of the CDR3 is 14 residues. V was cut by 4 bases and J by 2 bases, with 11 bases left in between. Germline assignment: CDR1 LNHDA and CDR2 SQIVND (reference sequence). CDR3 residues: CASSTTGSQETQYF. CDR3 nucleotide sequence: TGTGCCAGTAGTACGACAGGCTCTCAAGAGACCCAGTACTTC. The full variable domain, in which reference TRBV19 and TRBJ2-5 provide the parts outside the CDR3, is DGGITQSPKYLFRKEGQNVTLSCEQNLNHDAMYWYRQDPGQGLRLIYYSQIVNDFQKGDIAEGYSVSREKKESFPLTVTSAQKNPTAFYLCASSTTGSQETQYFGPGTRLLVL.

This clonotype was seen only a few times. The V and J genes are TRBV27 and TRBJ2-2, with 10 bases matching TRBD1. The CDR3 has 16 amino acids. Germline V gene lookup returns CDR1 MNHEY and CDR2 SMNVEV (reference sequence). After removal of 7 bases from V and 2 bases from J, the junction contained 7 bases not matched to a gene. The DNA for the CDR3 is TGTGCCAGCAACCACCGGGACAGGGGTAACACCGGGGAGCTGTTTTTT. Translating it yields CASNHRDRGNTGELFF.

This clonotype has more than one count but fewer than ten. The rearrangement joins TRBV4-1 to TRBJ2-4; 7 bases align to TRBD1. This CDR3 has 20 residues. V lost 4 bases, J lost 1 base, and 19 bases stayed unmatched. Germline-derived CDR1 and CDR2 are MGHRA and YSYEKL. The CDR3, as DNA: TGCGCCAGCAGCCGAGTCACCTCCCCGGGACAGTCCTTTGCCAAAAACATTCAGTACTTC. Translation gives CASSRVTSPGQSFAKNIQYF.